A selection of T cell receptor beta chains follows, all from one sample in a study of CD8 T cells in Susac syndrome. TCRdb passed the immunoSEQ multiplex PCR reads through MiXCR, listing each CDR3 protein once. The data show 120,000 to 150,000 distinct CDR3 sequences, 94% seen once. Sample: CD4+ T cells from PBMCs. The receptor set was obtained from a human donor in good health. The CDR3 runs from the conserved cysteine through the conserved F or W. A D gene is named only where the DNA matches it firmly. For some rows the clone size is stated as once, few or many, or as a class when expanded; others skip it.

D gene,J gene,clone size,V gene,CDR3 DNA,CDR3 protein
-,TRBJ2-1,few,TRBV29-1,TGCAGCGTAGAAATAACTAGCAATGAGCAGTTCTTC,CSVEITSNEQFF
-,TRBJ2-2,-,TRBV2,TGTGCCAGCAGTGAAGCGACCTCCACCGGGGAGCTGTTTTTT,CASSEATSTGELFF
-,TRBJ1-5,-,TRBV2,TGTGCCAGCAGTGGTGAGGGCCAAAGCAATCAGCCCCAGCATTTT,CASSGEGQSNQPQHF
-,TRBJ2-3,-,TRBV5-4,TGTGCCAGCAGCTTTGGCAGGGACGATACGCAGTATTTT,CASSFGRDDTQYF
-,TRBJ2-3,-,TRBV30,TGTGCCTGGAGTACCCCCTTGCAGGGTCCTTGGGATACGCAGTATTTT,CAWSTPLQGPWDTQYF
TRBD2,TRBJ2-3,-,TRBV2,TGTGCCAGCAGCTTCGATAGCGGGACAGATACGCAGTATTTT,CASSFDSGTDTQYF
-,TRBJ2-7,-,TRBV18,TGTGCCAGCTCACCGATAACAGCCTCCTACGAGCAGTACTTC,CASSPITASYEQYF
-,TRBJ1-3,-,TRBV7-9,TGTGCCAGCAGCTTAGGGGATTACACCATATATTTT,CASSLGDYTIYF
TRBD2,TRBJ2-3,-,TRBV2,TGTGCCAGCATGGTCGGGAGCGGGACCCAAGGGGATACGCAGTATTTT,CASMVGSGTQGDTQYF
-,TRBJ2-5,-,TRBV20-1,TGCAGTGCCGGGCTCAGGGTCGACGCGGAGACCCAGTACTTC,CSAGLRVDAETQYF
TRBD1,TRBJ2-5,-,TRBV24-1,TGTGCCACCAGTCACCCGGGACAGGGCCGAGAGACCCAGTACTTC,CATSHPGQGRETQYF
TRBD1,TRBJ2-5,-,TRBV5-1,TGCGCCAGCCTGATGACAGGGGAATTCGGGGAGACCCAGTACTTC,CASLMTGEFGETQYF
-,TRBJ2-5,-,TRBV5-1,TGCGCCAGCAGCTGGGAAGAGACCCAGTACTTC,CASSWEETQYF
TRBD2,TRBJ2-1,-,TRBV6-5,TGTGCCAGCAGTTACTCAGGACTAGCGGGTGATACCTACAATGAGCAGTTCTTC,CASSYSGLAGDTYNEQFF
-,TRBJ2-1,-,TRBV5-1,TGCGCCAGCAGCTTGACTCCGGGTAGTGTCGGGTACAATGAGCAGTTCTTC,CASSLTPGSVGYNEQFF
TRBD2,TRBJ2-1,-,TRBV15,TGTGCCACCAGCGGGATTCTAGCGGGCTCCTACAATGAGCAGTTCTTC,CATSGILAGSYNEQFF
-,TRBJ2-5,once,TRBV24-1,TGTGCCACCAGTGATTTGCCAGACAGAGAGGAGACCCAGTACTTC,CATSDLPDREETQYF
-,TRBJ1-1,-,TRBV7-8,TGTGCCAGCAGCCCCTTTCTGGGGGCCAACACTGAAGCTTTCTTT,CASSPFLGANTEAFF
TRBD2,TRBJ2-2,-,TRBV4-1,TGCGCCAGCAGCCAAGATCTGGGGCTAGCGGGAGTCACCGGGGAGCTGTTTTTT,CASSQDLGLAGVTGELFF
-,TRBJ1-2,-,TRBV9,TGTGCCAGCAGCGTAGGGGGGCGAAGTCGAGCCTATGGCTACACCTTC,CASSVGGRSRAYGYTF
-,TRBJ2-1,-,TRBV4-1,TGCGCCAGCAGCCAAGGAGACTTCTCCTACAATGAGCAGTTCTTC,CASSQGDFSYNEQFF
TRBD1,TRBJ1-4,-,TRBV25-1,TGTGCCAGCAGTCTAGCGGGACAGGTGGGAGAAAAACTGTTTTTT,CASSLAGQVGEKLFF
-,TRBJ2-5,-,TRBV20-1,TGCAGTGCGGTCGGGGACGGGGAGACCCAGTACTTC,CSAVGDGETQYF
-,TRBJ2-6,-,TRBV30,TGTGCCTGGAAGAGCAGGGCCTCTGGGGCCAACGTCCTGACTTTC,CAWKSRASGANVLTF
TRBD1,TRBJ2-7,-,TRBV27,TGTGCCAGCAAATCCGGGACAGGGGGCGCGGAGCAGTACTTC,CASKSGTGGAEQYF
-,TRBJ2-3,-,TRBV11-1,TGTGCCAGCAAATGGGATTCTAGCACAGATACGCAGTATTTT,CASKWDSSTDTQYF
-,TRBJ2-3,-,TRBV7-3,TGTGCCAGCAACTCCGGGATCTCAGATACGCAGTATTTT,CASNSGISDTQYF
TRBD2,TRBJ2-1,-,TRBV28,TGTGCCAGCAGTTCCCCACTGGGGGCTAGCGGGAGTATCTACAATGAGCAGTTCTTC,CASSSPLGASGSIYNEQFF
-,TRBJ1-2,-,TRBV6-5,TGTGCCAGCACACGGGGGGGCTACTTCTATGGCTACACCTTC,CASTRGGYFYGYTF
-,TRBJ2-7,-,TRBV30,TGTGCCTGGAGTGAAGTATCAGTGTTATACGAGCAGTACTTC,CAWSEVSVLYEQYF
-,TRBJ2-2,-,TRBV9,TGTGCCAGCAGCTCACGACTCTCCGGGGAGCTGTTTTTT,CASSSRLSGELFF
-,TRBJ1-1,-,TRBV11-2,TGTGCCAGCAGCTTAAGGAGGTGGACAGACCGGGGGACTGAAGCTTTCTTT,CASSLRRWTDRGTEAFF
-,TRBJ1-1,-,TRBV12-3/TRBV12-4,TGTGCCAGCAGTTTGCGCACTGAAGCTTTCTTT,CASSLRTEAFF
TRBD2,TRBJ2-5,-,TRBV7-9,TGTGCCAGCAGCTTAGCGGGAGGGGAGTGGTTCGAGACCCAGTACTTC,CASSLAGGEWFETQYF
-,TRBJ2-7,-,TRBV10-3,TGTGCCATCAGTGAAGACCGAACTCCATACGAGCAGTACTTC,CAISEDRTPYEQYF
-,TRBJ2-3,-,TRBV7-9,TGTGCCAGCAGCTCAGGTGGCCTTTCAGATACGCAGTATTTT,CASSSGGLSDTQYF
TRBD2,TRBJ2-7,-,TRBV20-1,TGCAGTGCTACTCTTGGGCGGGAGGGTATAACTAACTACGAGCAGTACTTC,CSATLGREGITNYEQYF
-,TRBJ1-2,-,TRBV29-1,TGCAGCGTTGATGGGGGAACTATGGGCTATGGCTACACCTTC,CSVDGGTMGYGYTF
TRBD1,TRBJ2-6,-,TRBV19,TGTGCCAGTAGTATAGATCCGGACAGGGCAGGGGCCAACGTCCTGACTTTC,CASSIDPDRAGANVLTF
-,TRBJ1-3,-,TRBV5-1,TGCGCCAGCAGCTTGGCCCCCGGGGGAGGAAACACCATATATTTT,CASSLAPGGGNTIYF
TRBD1,TRBJ1-5,few,TRBV6-5,TGTGCCAGCAGCCGTACAGGGGGTAATCAGCCCCAGCATTTT,CASSRTGGNQPQHF
-,TRBJ1-1,-,TRBV21-1,TGTGCCAGCAACAGAAAGGGCGTGAACACTGAAGCTTTCTTT,CASNRKGVNTEAFF
-,TRBJ2-7,-,TRBV18,TGTGCCAGCTCACCGAGCCACGAGCAGTACTTC,CASSPSHEQYF
TRBD2,TRBJ2-7,-,TRBV19,TGTGCCAGTAGTATAGATCTGGGGGGGACCTACGAGCAGTACTTC,CASSIDLGGTYEQYF